Presented here are 15 T cell receptor beta chains from one specimen sequenced in a study of cytomegalovirus exposure and HLA in healthy donors. The PCR contained 60 Vbeta and 13 Jbeta primers. Profiled with immunoSEQ multiplex PCR; TCRdb holds only in-frame clones, not every one. The profile shows about 240,000 clones, around 80% of them singletons. The sequenced sample was PBMCs. These TCRs come from a boy between 10 and 17 years old in good health and CMV-seronegative.

V usage is TRBV10-1 and J usage is TRBJ2-7; no firm D call. The CDR3 spans 13 residues. V dropped 5 bases and J dropped 1 base, with 9 bases sitting between them. Germline assignment: CDR1 WNHNN and CDR2 SYGVQD (reference sequence). The CDR3, as DNA: TGCGCCAGCAGTCACTCGATATCCTACGAGCAGTACTTC. Translated, it gives CASSHSISYEQYF.

The rearrangement uses TRBV5-1 and TRBJ2-1; TRBD1 aligns across 9 bases. Per the germline V gene, CDR1 is SGHRS and CDR2 is YFSETQ. This CDR3 has 15 residues. V lost 0 bases, J lost 8 bases, and 6 bases stayed unmatched. CDR3 nucleotides: TGCGCCAGCAGCTTGGATGGGACAGGGTCGGATGAGCAGTTCTTC. It specifies CASSLDGTGSDEQFF.

This chain uses TRBV30 with TRBJ1-3; D possibly corresponds to TRBD1 (5 bases). The CDR3 totals 19 residues. V lost 2 bases and J 8 bases, leaving 31 bases between the germline ends. From germline, CDR1 is GTSNPN and CDR2 SVGIG (reference sequence). CDR3 protein: CAWSTRLRGLNLLGDTIYF. The CDR3, as DNA: TGTGCCTGGAGTACGAGGCTGCGGGGACTAAACCTTCTTGGGGACACCATATATTTT.

The rearrangement links TRBV6-4 to TRBJ2-3; no clear D gene. CDR1 is MRHNA and CDR2 is SNTAGT in the germline V gene. V dropped 2 bases and J dropped 4 bases, with 13 bases sitting between them. This CDR3 contains 15 residues. CDR3 in DNA: TGTGCCAGCAGTGACGAGGCTTCGGGTTCAGATACGCAGTATTTT. Translation: CASSDEASGSDTQYF.

This chain links TRBV30 with TRBJ1-2, with 8 bases fitting TRBD1. CDR1 is GTSNPN, CDR2 SVGIG, per germline (reference sequence). The V segment lost 0 bases and the J segment 2 bases; nucleotides outside the gene matches: 11. The CDR3 length is 17 residues. The CDR3 loop reads CAWSVPYQRTGNYGYTF. Written as DNA, the CDR3 is TGTGCCTGGAGTGTACCCTATCAAAGGACAGGGAACTATGGCTACACCTTC.

The CDR3 spells CASGPLAGVFETQYF. In nucleotides, the CDR3 is TGTGCCAGCGGTCCCCTAGCGGGAGTGTTTGAGACCCAGTACTTC. The chain recombines TRBV6-5 with TRBJ2-5; 10 bases are a match to TRBD2. Germline assignment: CDR1 MNHEY and CDR2 SVGAGI. CDR3 length equals 15 residues. Trimming cost V 8 bases and J 5 bases; bases outside gene matches: 11.

The chain has TRBV18 and TRBJ1-1; D is perhaps TRBD1 (5 bases). Trimming cost V 6 bases and J 1 base, with 9 bases left between them. The CDR3 spans 13 residues. CDR1 KGHSH and CDR2 LQKENI come from the germline V gene. In nucleotides, the CDR3 is TGTGCCAGCTCGGACGGACAGAACACTGAAGCTTTCTTT. Translating gives CASSDGQNTEAFF. Full variable domain (outside the CDR3, taken from reference TRBV18 and TRBJ1-1): NAGVMQNPRHLVRRRGQEARLRCSPMKGHSHVYWYRQLPEEGLKFMVYLQKENIIDESGMPKERFSAEFPKEGPSILRIQQVVRGDSAAYFCASSDGQNTEAFFGQGTRLTVV.

V gene TRBV6-5 combines with J gene TRBJ2-5; D gene ambiguous. This CDR3 is 14 amino acids long. The V and J ends lost 0 bases and 2 bases respectively, with 7 bases between them. Germline V lookup: CDR1 MNHEY, CDR2 SVGAGI. CDR3 loop: CASSYSSTQETQYF. The CDR3 coding sequence is TGTGCCAGCAGTTACTCGTCAACTCAAGAGACCCAGTACTTC.

The genes are TRBV6-5 and TRBJ1-5, with TRBD1 matching over 7 bases. The CDR3 length is 12 residues. CDR1 MNHEY and CDR2 SVGAGI come from the germline V gene. Trimming cost V 6 bases and J 5 bases; bases outside gene matches: 1. The CDR3 sequence: CASRTGDQPQHF. The CDR3, as DNA: TGTGCCAGCAGAACAGGGGATCAGCCCCAGCATTTT.

This clone was seen once. The rearrangement uses TRBV9 and TRBJ2-5, with TRBD1 as a possible D gene (5 bases). The J call is doubtful: the DNA matches TRBJ2-7 better. The CDR3 has 15 residues. CDR1 is SGDLS and CDR2 is YYNGEE in the germline V gene. CDR3 DNA sequence: TGTGCCAGCAGCCTAGAACAGGACAACTCCTACGAGCAGTACTTC. Translated, it gives CASSLEQDNSYEQYF.

V gene TRBV5-4 combines with J gene TRBJ1-1; TRBD1 matches 7 bases. This CDR3 has 15 amino acids. V gave up 3 bases and J gave up 4 bases; unmatched junction bases: 9. Germline V lookup: CDR1 SGHNT, CDR2 YYREEE (reference sequence). The CDR3 DNA sequence: TGTGCCAGCAGCTCGAACAGGGGCTGGAGCACTGAAGCTTTCTTT. Its translation is CASSSNRGWSTEAFF.

The chain couples TRBV5-1 to TRBJ1-1; 8 bases are a match to TRBD1. Germline V gene sequence: CDR1 SGHRS, CDR2 YFSETQ. V shed 5 bases, J shed 1 base, and the junction held 4 bases outside the gene matches. The CDR3 spans 14 residues. The chain's CDR3 is CASRGDRRNTEAFF. CDR3 sequence (DNA): TGCGCCAGCAGGGGGGACAGGAGGAACACTGAAGCTTTCTTT. The full variable domain, with the rest looked up from reference TRBV5-1 and TRBJ1-1, is KAGVTQTPRYLIKTRGQQVTLSCSPISGHRSVSWYQQTPGQGLQFLFEYFSETQRNKGNFPGRFSGRQFSNSRSEMNVSTLELGDSALYLCASRGDRRNTEAFFGQGTRLTVV.

This chain connects TRBV27 to TRBJ1-2; 9 nucleotides match TRBD1. CDR3 length: 15 residues. V shed 0 bases, J shed 8 bases, and the junction held 7 bases outside the gene matches. Germline CDR1 and CDR2: MNHEY and SMNVEV (reference sequence). CDR3 loop: CASSLSGTGSRGYTF. The CDR3 DNA follows: TGTGCCAGCAGTTTATCCGGGACAGGGAGTAGAGGCTACACCTTC.

The chain uses TRBV7-9 and TRBJ2-7; TRBD2 might be the D (5 bases). Germline V gives CDR1 SEHNR, CDR2 FQNEAQ (reference sequence). Trimming left V 3 bases short and J 6 bases short, with 12 bases between. The CDR3 runs 13 residues. The DNA of the CDR3 is TGTGCCAGCAGCTTTACCGGGATAGCCGAGCAGTACTTC. Protein product: CASSFTGIAEQYF.

V gene TRBV5-1 combines with J gene TRBJ2-3, with D tentatively TRBD1 (5 bases). Per germline, CDR1 SGHRS and CDR2 YFSETQ. The CDR3 length is 15 residues. V dropped 0 bases and J dropped 2 bases, with 10 bases sitting between them. CDR3 sequence (DNA): TGCGCCAGCAGCTTGGGACAGCGTTCCACAGATACGCAGTATTTT. It translates to CASSLGQRSTDTQYF. The full variable domain, its missing parts supplied by reference TRBV5-1 and TRBJ2-3, is KAGVTQTPRYLIKTRGQQVTLSCSPISGHRSVSWYQQTPGQGLQFLFEYFSETQRNKGNFPGRFSGRQFSNSRSEMNVSTLELGDSALYLCASSLGQRSTDTQYFGPGTRLTVL.